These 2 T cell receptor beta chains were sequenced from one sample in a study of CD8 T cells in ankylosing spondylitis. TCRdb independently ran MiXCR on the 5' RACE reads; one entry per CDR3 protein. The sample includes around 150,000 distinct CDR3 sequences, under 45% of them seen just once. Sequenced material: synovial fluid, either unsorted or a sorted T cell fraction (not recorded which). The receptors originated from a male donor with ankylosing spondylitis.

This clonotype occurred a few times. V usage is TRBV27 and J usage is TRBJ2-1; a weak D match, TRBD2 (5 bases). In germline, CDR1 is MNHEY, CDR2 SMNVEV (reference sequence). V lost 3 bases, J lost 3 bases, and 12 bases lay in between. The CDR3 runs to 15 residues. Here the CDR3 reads CASSLSRRGYNEQFF. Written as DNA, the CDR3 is TGTGCCAGCAGTTTGTCGCGTCGGGGCTACAATGAGCAGTTCTTC.

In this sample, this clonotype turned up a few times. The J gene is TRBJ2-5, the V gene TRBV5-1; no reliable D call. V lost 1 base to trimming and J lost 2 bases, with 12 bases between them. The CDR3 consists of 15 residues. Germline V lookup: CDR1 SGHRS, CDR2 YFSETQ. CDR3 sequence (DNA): TGCGCCAGCAGCTTGTGGTGGTGGATACAAGAGACCCAGTACTTC. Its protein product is CASSLWWWIQETQYF.